This T cell receptor (beta chain) came from a study of blood T cell repertoires in COVID-19. In the authors' methods: Reference gene primer amplification gave nucleated cell count estimates. Generated by immunoSEQ multiplex PCR, the TCRdb table keeps only in-frame clones and is missing some. V and J calls and clone size are those listed in that table; D and trimming were worked out from the DNA. The sample has approximately 89,000 clones, just under 80% seen once. Germline V lookup: CDR1 SGHVS, CDR2 FNYEAQ. Trimming took 4 bases from V and 2 from J, leaving 18 bases between them. This CDR3 region has 16 residues.

The clonotype originates from a man aged 65-85 years with COVID-19, enrolled during active disease. The genes are TRBV7-6 and TRBJ2-7; tentatively, D is TRBD1 (6 bases). Sequencing was done on a sample of peripheral blood. CDR3 sequence reads: CASSYSDGTPAYEQYF. In DNA, the CDR3 is TGTGCCAGCAGCTACTCGGACGGGACACCCGCCTACGAGCAGTACTTC.